The entry below describes one T cell receptor (beta chain). Antigen specificity is unknown. The entry originates in a study of beta chain features in type 1 diabetes. Study-level points and caveats: Still unanswered here is whether HLA type influences TCRB rearrangement.

Cells sorted by CD45RO/CCR7/CD25/CD127/CD95/CD27 comprised CD4+ naive, central memory, regulatory and stem cell-like memory cells. Trimming removed 4 bases from V and 4 bases from J; junction bases left unmatched: 12. CDR1 and CDR2 (germline): SGHNT, YYREEE (reference sequence). The CDR3 length is 17 residues. TCRB transcripts that were expressed got sequenced, as all of the isolated RNA had been reverse transcribed. The protocol was immunoSEQ multiplex PCR, while the TCRdb copy is restricted to in-frame clones and leaves out a portion. This table has 150,000 or so clones, 40% to 55% appearing once. The receptor was derived from a man aged 18 to 29 in good health. The chain links TRBV5-4 to TRBJ2-7; 12 bases align to TRBD2. Sequenced input: Tregs from blood. The CDR3 loop is CASSAAAGTSGLYEQYF. CDR3 nucleotide sequence: TGTGCCAGCAGCGCGGCCGCCGGGACTAGCGGGCTGTACGAGCAGTACTTC.